This entry features one T cell receptor (beta chain) sequence. In the original workflow: Amplification of reference gene primers was used by the study to estimate nucleated cell counts. TCRdb's copy holds only in-frame clones and misses some; the assay was immunoSEQ multiplex PCR. Clone size and V and J calls were adopted from that table, with D and trimming inferred from the DNA. The table includes 110,000 or so clones, around three quarters detected once. Germline CDR1 is MDHEN and CDR2 is SYDVKM. This CDR3 has 16 amino acids. The V segment lost 6 bases and the J segment 0 bases; nucleotides outside the gene matches: 7. The sample belongs to a study of blood T cell repertoires in COVID-19.

The sequenced material came from peripheral blood. This chain joins TRBV28 and TRBJ1-4; TRBD1 matches at 7 bases. The clonotype originates from a human donor in a cohort sampled during active or convalescent COVID-19. CDR3 sequence: CASRHYRGATNEKLFF. The CDR3 coding sequence is TGTGCCAGCAGACACTACAGGGGAGCAACTAATGAAAAACTGTTTTTT.